The next 29 T cell receptor beta chains were all read from a single sample in a study of OX40 agonist ivuxolimab in advanced cancers. The library was built by means of the immunoSEQ multiplex PCR assay. TCRdb mirrors the immuneACCESS table, restricted to in-frame sequences. Some clones are absent from its copies; in checked studies, under half trace to an unresolved V gene, and the reason for the others is unknown. The table for this sample lists 45,000 to 65,000 clones; approximately 79% of them were counted only once. The leading ten clones occupy under 3% of the sample. The starting material was CD4+ or CD8+ T cells sorted from blood, obtained in a trial of the OX40 agonist ivuxolimab. The source is an adult with an advanced solid tumor such as melanoma, head and neck, liver or kidney cancer.

V gene TRBV5-1 combines with J gene TRBJ1-4; D is uncertain. Germline V gene sequence: CDR1 SGHRS, CDR2 YFSETQ. This CDR3 region has 16 residues. The V end lost 0 bases, the J end lost 8 bases, and 17 bases lay between the germline ends. The CDR3 DNA sequence: TGCGCCAGCAGCTTGGGCAGAAGAAAGGAGAAAGAAAAACTGTTTTTT. As protein: CASSLGRRKEKEKLFF.

The J gene is TRBJ2-7, the V gene TRBV6-6, with 8 bases fitting TRBD1. V lost 3 bases, J lost 5 bases, and 12 bases stayed unmatched. This CDR3 has 16 residues. The germline V gene encodes CDR1 MNHNY and CDR2 SVGAGI (reference sequence). CDR3 in DNA: TGTGCCAGCAGTTATGGGGGGACAGGACTTAAGGACGAGCAGTACTTC. Translation: CASSYGGTGLKDEQYF.

This sequence joins TRBV27 and TRBJ1-2; 7 nucleotides align to TRBD1. V lost 8 bases, J lost 2 bases, and 8 bases stayed unmatched. This CDR3 has 14 residues. Germline CDR1 is MNHEY and CDR2 is SMNVEV (reference sequence). The CDR3 sequence: CASSRQGSNYGYTF. The CDR3 DNA is TGTGCCAGCTCCCGACAGGGAAGCAACTATGGCTACACCTTC.

V is TRBV2 and J is TRBJ1-1; TRBD1 matches at 10 bases. The CDR3 has 15 amino acids. Germline loops: CDR1 SNHLY, CDR2 FYNNEI. The V segment lost 6 bases and the J segment 4 bases; nucleotides outside the gene matches: 8. CDR3 region: CASRRRQGAGTEAFF. The CDR3 nucleotides are TGTGCCAGCAGGAGGAGACAGGGGGCAGGCACTGAAGCTTTCTTT.

V usage is TRBV29-1 and J usage is TRBJ1-1; no clear D. CDR1 and CDR2 from the germline V gene are SQVTM and ANQGSEA. The CDR3 length is 11 residues. Trimming pared 1 base from V and 1 base from J, leaving 1 base between. For the CDR3, the DNA is TGCAGCGTTGAAGGGAACACTGAAGCTTTCTTT. This sequence encodes CSVEGNTEAFF.

The chain couples TRBV5-1 to TRBJ2-7; D uncertain. The CDR3 length is 14 residues. Trimming took 2 bases from V and 0 from J, leaving 9 bases between them. Looked up from germline, CDR1 is SGHRS and CDR2 is YFSETQ. The CDR3 sequence is CASSFGSGSYEQYF. Written as DNA, the CDR3 is TGCGCCAGCAGCTTTGGCTCGGGCTCCTACGAGCAGTACTTC.

The J gene is TRBJ2-7, the V gene TRBV7-9; D might be TRBD1 (6 bases). V lost 4 bases, J lost 6 bases, and 16 bases lay in between. CDR3 size: 14 residues. The germline V gene encodes CDR1 SEHNR and CDR2 FQNEAQ (reference sequence). Written as DNA, the CDR3 is TGTGCCAGCAGCTCACAGGGTAGAGGGTCCGAGCAGTACTTC. Protein: CASSSQGRGSEQYF.

The CDR3 here is CASSPGLQHNEQFF. DNA of the CDR3: TGTGCCAGCAGTCCGGGACTCCAGCACAATGAGCAGTTCTTC. This rearrangement joins TRBV27 to TRBJ2-1; D is perhaps TRBD2 (6 bases). Germline V gene sequence: CDR1 MNHEY, CDR2 SMNVEV (reference sequence). The CDR3 has 14 residues. With 5 bases removed from V and 5 bases from J, the gap between germline ends came to 13 bases.

The rearrangement uses TRBV28 and TRBJ2-3, with a tentative D call TRBD1 (5 bases). Trimming removed 7 bases at V and 2 bases at J, with 13 bases between. CDR1 MDHEN and CDR2 SYDVKM come from the germline V gene. The CDR3 sequence is 14 residues long. The CDR3 bases are TGTGCCAGCACCTTTAGCAGGGCCACAGATACGCAGTATTTT. This encodes CASTFSRATDTQYF.

The chain's CDR3 is CASSLGGTGGDTIYF. The DNA of the CDR3 is TGTGCCAGCAGCCTAGGCGGGACAGGGGGCGACACCATATATTTT. The rearrangement uses TRBV5-8 and TRBJ1-3, with 12 bases that match TRBD1. CDR1 and CDR2 (germline): SGHTS, YDEGEE. J was trimmed by 8 bases and V by 4 bases; bases with no gene match: 7. The CDR3 totals 15 residues.

The V gene is TRBV7-9, the J gene TRBJ2-7; D call uncertain. The germline gives CDR1 SEHNR, CDR2 FQNEAQ (reference sequence). Between the trimmed V and J ends, which lost 6 bases and 2 bases, there was a span of 11 bases. The CDR3 is 13 amino acids. The CDR3 sequence: CASSETETYEQYF. In DNA, the CDR3 is TGTGCCAGCAGTGAGACGGAAACCTACGAGCAGTACTTC.

The rearrangement uses TRBV6-5 and TRBJ2-1; no firm D call. The CDR3 is made up of 13 amino acids. Germline CDR1 and CDR2: MNHEY and SVGAGI. The V end lost 6 bases, the J end lost 7 bases, and 13 bases lay between the germline ends. CDR3 loop: CASSPWVRNEQFF. The DNA of the CDR3 is TGTGCCAGCAGCCCATGGGTCCGGAATGAGCAGTTCTTC.

To note about this clone: Other DNA sequences of this sample code for an identical CDR3. The rearrangement joins TRBV5-4 to TRBJ2-3; D gene uncertain. Germline CDR1 SGHNT, CDR2 YYREEE (reference sequence). The V and J ends lost 1 base and 1 base respectively, with 7 bases between them. The CDR3 consists of 14 residues. The CDR3 DNA follows: TGTGCCAGCAGCTTGAGGGCGGGCACAGATACGCAGTATTTT. This codes for CASSLRAGTDTQYF.

The chain combines TRBV30 with TRBJ1-5; D may be TRBD1 (6 bases). Germline CDR1 and CDR2: GTSNPN and SVGIG (reference sequence). This CDR3 is 18 amino acids long. With 2 bases removed from V and 0 bases from J, the gap between germline ends came to 20 bases. The CDR3 region is CAWSKGQLALYSNQPQHF. CDR3 DNA: TGTGCCTGGAGTAAAGGACAGCTCGCCCTGTATAGCAATCAGCCCCAGCATTTT.

V and J are TRBV18 and TRBJ1-6, with D hard to call. The germline V gene encodes CDR1 KGHSH and CDR2 LQKENI. The CDR3 contains 14 residues. V lost 6 bases and J 8 bases, leaving 14 bases between the germline ends. Here the CDR3 DNA reads TGTGCCAGCTCTCCTTCGGAGGATCATTCACCCCTCCACTTT. Translated: CASSPSEDHSPLHF. The complete variable domain, with remaining parts taken from reference TRBV18 and TRBJ1-6, reads NAGVMQNPRHLVRRRGQEARLRCSPMKGHSHVYWYRQLPEEGLKFMVYLQKENIIDESGMPKERFSAEFPKEGPSILRIQQVVRGDSAAYFCASSPSEDHSPLHFGNGTRLTVT.

The CDR3 here is CASSLVTGGTNEKLFF. The DNA for the CDR3 is TGTGCCAGCAGCTTAGTAACAGGTGGAACTAATGAAAAACTGTTTTTT. The J gene is TRBJ1-4, the V gene TRBV7-2, with TRBD1 as a possible D gene (5 bases). The ends were cut back, 1 base at V and 1 base at J, with 10 bases in the middle. Germline CDR1 SGHTA, CDR2 FQGNSA. This CDR3 contains 16 residues. Using reference TRBV7-2 and TRBJ1-4 for the parts outside the CDR3, the full variable domain is GAGVSQSPSNKVTEKGKDVELRCDPISGHTALYWYRQSLGQGLEFLIYFQGNSAPDKSGLPSDRFSAERTGGSVSTLTIQRTQQEDSAVYLCASSLVTGGTNEKLFFGSGTQLSVL.

This clone has a handful of counts. J is TRBJ2-5 and V is TRBV6-5; the D gene could be TRBD1 or TRBD2 (7 bases each). V was pared by 4 bases and J by 5 bases, with 17 bases between. The CDR3 is made up of 15 amino acids. Germline V gene data show CDR1 as MNHEY and CDR2 as SVGAGI. As DNA, the CDR3 is TGTGCCAGCAGTTTCCGACAGGGAGGGAGGGAGACCCAGTACTTC. Amino acid sequence: CASSFRQGGRETQYF.

This clone was observed a few times. The chain links TRBV19 to TRBJ1-3; 8 bases line up with TRBD1. This CDR3 has 15 residues. Germline assignment: CDR1 LNHDA and CDR2 SQIVND (reference sequence). The V segment lost 6 bases and the J segment 2 bases; nucleotides outside the gene matches: 6. The CDR3, as DNA: TGTGCCAGTAGCCTCTCGACAGGGGCTGGAAACACCATATATTTT. This sequence encodes CASSLSTGAGNTIYF.

The chain links TRBV30 to TRBJ1-2, with D unresolved. V lost 2 bases and J 6 bases, leaving 16 bases between the germline ends. CDR1 is GTSNPN and CDR2 is SVGIG in the germline V gene (reference sequence). The CDR3 loop spans 14 amino acids. The CDR3 region has the DNA TGTGCCTGGAGTCTCTCTAGGCGGACTCATGGCTACACCTTC. As protein: CAWSLSRRTHGYTF.

V and J are TRBV27 and TRBJ2-1; 7 nucleotides match TRBD2. The germline gives CDR1 MNHEY, CDR2 SMNVEV (reference sequence). The CDR3 is made up of 15 amino acids. V dropped 7 bases and J dropped 6; count of bases not matched to a gene: 12. The CDR3 DNA reads TGTGCCAGCAATCGAGCGGGGAGAAACGGCAATGAGCAGTTCTTC. It codes for CASNRAGRNGNEQFF.

The chain carries TRBV7-2 and TRBJ1-2; D gene ambiguous. The CDR3 is 13 amino acids. Germline loops: CDR1 SGHTA, CDR2 FQGNSA. V dropped 5 bases and J dropped 7 bases, with 14 bases sitting between them. CDR3 DNA sequence: TGTGCCAGCAGCCTCAGCGGTTGGATTGGCTACACCTTC. Translation gives CASSLSGWIGYTF.

The rearrangement joins TRBV7-9 to TRBJ2-3, with unresolved D. Trimming stripped 4 bases from V and 2 bases from J, with 1 base between. Germline V gene sequence: CDR1 SEHNR, CDR2 FQNEAQ (reference sequence). The CDR3 is 11 amino acids. Written as DNA, the CDR3 is TGTGCCAGCAGCTACACAGATACGCAGTATTTT. Residues: CASSYTDTQYF.

This clone was seen only once. This sequence joins TRBV2 and TRBJ2-5; 7 bases are a match to TRBD1. Germline V lookup: CDR1 SNHLY, CDR2 FYNNEI. This CDR3 spans 13 amino acids. Trimming at V came to 7 bases and at J to 2 bases, leaving 4 bases not matched to a gene. The CDR3 loop reads CASTGDRQETQYF. The CDR3 DNA reads TGTGCCAGCACCGGGGACAGACAAGAGACCCAGTACTTC.

Worth noting for this clone: The junction differs from germline at one of its ends, possibly a read error. The chain recombines TRBV29-1 with TRBJ1-5, with D hard to call. Germline V gives CDR1 SQVTM, CDR2 ANQGSEA. The CDR3 loop spans 12 amino acids. The CDR3 here is CSVCGRASAPAF. The CDR3 DNA reads as TGCAGCGTGTGTGGACGAGCATCAGCCCCAGCATTT.

The V and J genes are TRBV6-6 and TRBJ2-1; D gene unclear. The CDR3 consists of 15 residues. Trimming left V 5 bases short and J 6 bases short, with 17 bases between. Germline CDR1 is MNHNY and CDR2 is SVGAGI (reference sequence). Here the CDR3 DNA reads TGTGCCAGCAGTCCGGACGGTGGAGTTGGCAATGAGCAGTTCTTC. Protein: CASSPDGGVGNEQFF.

The rearrangement joins TRBV2 to TRBJ1-1, with D perhaps matching TRBD1 (5 bases). CDR3 length: 15 amino acids. The V and J ends lost 4 bases and 1 base respectively, with 13 bases between them. The V gene's germline CDR1 is SNHLY and CDR2 FYNNEI. The CDR3 here is CASSAFGGENTEAFF. The CDR3 DNA is TGTGCCAGCAGTGCGTTTGGGGGGGAGAACACTGAAGCTTTCTTT.

This clone turned up a few times. This rearrangement joins TRBV4-3 to TRBJ2-1; TRBD2 is a possible D gene (7 bases). The CDR3 length is 14 residues. Per the germline V gene, CDR1 is LGHNA and CDR2 is YSLEER. Trimming pared 4 bases from V and 6 bases from J, leaving 13 bases between. As DNA, the CDR3 is TGCGCCAGCAGCCGGAGAGGGGGGGGCAATGAGCAGTTCTTC. Protein sequence: CASSRRGGGNEQFF.

The chain uses TRBV27 and TRBJ2-3; 7 nucleotides match TRBD1. CDR3 length equals 16 residues. After removal of 5 bases from V and 1 base from J, the junction contained 9 bases not matched to a gene. The germline CDR1 and CDR2 sequences are MNHEY and SMNVEV (reference sequence). This chain's CDR3 is CASSPLRGLGTDTQYF. The CDR3 DNA follows: TGTGCCAGCAGTCCCCTCAGGGGGTTGGGCACAGATACGCAGTATTTT.

The V gene is TRBV6-5, the J gene TRBJ1-6; possible D gene TRBD1, 5 bases. V was shortened by 5 bases and J by 9 bases, with 14 bases between the two germline ends. CDR1 is MNHEY and CDR2 is SVGAGI in the germline V gene. The CDR3 covers 14 residues. CDR3 amino acids: CASSTGGRISPLHF. CDR3 nucleotides: TGTGCCAGCAGTACAGGCGGCCGAATTTCACCCCTCCACTTT.